Below, 32 T cell receptor beta chains from the same sample are listed, as sequenced in a study of T cell responses to AZD1222 COVID-19 vaccine. Sequencing used immunoSEQ multiplex PCR; TCRdb keeps in-frame clones, though not all of them. The table has about 90,000 clones, roughly 90% seen once. Material: peripheral blood, obtained 28 days after the second AZD1222 dose. Every receptor here comes from an adult who received the AZD1222 COVID-19 vaccine.

The chain recombines TRBV10-3 with TRBJ1-1; D may be TRBD1 (6 bases). V lost 5 bases to trimming and J lost 7 bases, with 14 bases between them. This CDR3 is 13 amino acids long. Germline values: CDR1 ENHRY, CDR2 SYGVKD. The CDR3 region has the DNA TGTGCCATCAGTACCAGGGGTCATGATGAAGCTTTCTTT. This codes for CAISTRGHDEAFF.

The chain links TRBV7-9 to TRBJ1-2; 7 positions match TRBD1. The CDR3 is 16 residues long. CDR1 is SEHNR and CDR2 is FQNEAQ in the germline V gene (reference sequence). J gave up 8 bases and V 3 bases, and 15 bases lay outside the gene matches. The CDR3 spells CASSFVSSGGEGGYTF. Here the CDR3 DNA reads TGTGCCAGCAGCTTTGTCAGTTCAGGGGGAGAGGGCGGCTACACCTTC.

The V gene is TRBV6-5, the J gene TRBJ2-7, with 9 bases fitting TRBD2. This CDR3 contains 15 residues. J gave up 3 bases and V 4 bases, and 7 bases lay outside the gene matches. Germline CDR1 and CDR2: MNHEY and SVGAGI. This CDR3 reads CASSWGLAGDYEQYF. CDR3 nucleotides: TGTGCCAGCAGTTGGGGCTTAGCGGGAGACTACGAGCAGTACTTC.

The chain joins TRBV6-5 to TRBJ2-7; D not certain. Germline-derived CDR1 and CDR2 are MNHEY and SVGAGI. V shed 2 bases and J shed 8 bases, with 13 bases lying between them. This CDR3 comprises 13 residues. The CDR3 DNA follows: TGTGCCAGCAGTTACGGAAATCAAGGTCAGCAGTACTTC. It translates to CASSYGNQGQQYF.

DNA for the CDR3: TGTGCCAGCAGTTCCCCACGGGCCTTAAGTGGTGGCTACACCTTC. Encoded protein: CASSSPRALSGGYTF. The chain has TRBV6-5 and TRBJ1-2; no clear D. The CDR3 is made up of 15 amino acids. CDR1 is MNHEY, CDR2 SVGAGI, per germline. The V and J ends lost 4 bases and 7 bases respectively, with 19 bases between them.

The chain recombines TRBV6-2 or TRBV6-3 with TRBJ2-7, with 8 bases lining up with TRBD1. Germline trimming cut 2 bases from V and 4 bases from J; bases unmatched to any gene: 13. The germline V gene has CDR1 MNHEY and CDR2 SVGEGT. This CDR3 is 17 amino acids long. The CDR3 spells CASSYAYRGTRFYEQYF. DNA for the CDR3: TGTGCCAGCAGTTACGCATACAGGGGGACTCGATTTTACGAGCAGTACTTC.

CDR3 in DNA: TGTGCCAGCAGGCAGGGCACCGGGGAGCTGTTTTTT. Its protein is CASRQGTGELFF. J is TRBJ2-2 and V is TRBV2, with D perhaps matching TRBD1 (5 bases). V lost 6 bases to trimming and J lost 4 bases, with 6 bases between them. The CDR3 runs 12 residues. Germline CDR1 reads SNHLY; CDR2 reads FYNNEI.

The rearrangement joins TRBV7-8 to TRBJ1-2, with D perhaps TRBD1 (5 bases). The CDR3 runs 17 residues. The germline gives CDR1 SGHVS, CDR2 FQNEAQ. V was clipped by 0 bases and J by 8 bases, with 22 bases between them. The CDR3 here is CASSLALVRGGRVGYTF. The CDR3 DNA reads TGTGCCAGCAGCTTAGCGCTAGTTAGGGGCGGTCGGGTGGGCTACACCTTC.

The rearrangement links TRBV6-5 to TRBJ1-2, with D maybe TRBD1 (5 bases). Germline assignment: CDR1 MNHEY and CDR2 SVGAGI. This CDR3 is built from 15 residues. The ends were cut back, 8 bases at V and 1 base at J, with 17 bases in the middle. CDR3 coding DNA: TGTGCCAGCGGGCGAAGCGGGGACCTTAACTATGGCTACACCTTC. It translates to CASGRSGDLNYGYTF.

This clone was picked up a small number of times. The chain couples TRBV11-2 to TRBJ2-7; possibly TRBD1 for D (6 bases). This CDR3 region has 14 residues. V was cut by 4 bases and J by 6 bases, with 16 bases left in between. Looked up from germline, CDR1 is SGHAT and CDR2 is FQNNGV. The CDR3 bases are TGTGCCAGCAGCTCCGCGGACAGTCCGGGCGAGCAGTACTTC. Translation gives CASSSADSPGEQYF. The full variable domain, with the rest looked up from reference TRBV11-2 and TRBJ2-7, is EAGVAQSPRYKIIEKRQSVAFWCNPISGHATLYWYQQILGQGPKLLIQFQNNGVVDDSQLPKDRFSAERLKGVDSTLKIQPAKLEDSAVYLCASSSADSPGEQYFGPGTRLTVT.

J is TRBJ1-2 and V is TRBV7-2; 10 nucleotides line up with TRBD1. This CDR3 comprises 16 residues. CDR1 is SGHTA, CDR2 FQGNSA, per germline. V lost 5 bases, J lost 4 bases, and 10 bases stayed unmatched. This chain's CDR3 is CASSLGGTGEAYGYTF. Here the CDR3 DNA reads TGTGCCAGCAGCCTAGGAGGGACAGGGGAGGCCTATGGCTACACCTTC.

This rearrangement joins TRBV5-1 to TRBJ1-2; TRBD1 might be the D (6 bases). The CDR3 loop spans 15 amino acids. In germline, CDR1 is SGHRS, CDR2 YFSETQ. V was clipped by 0 bases and J by 2 bases, with 11 bases between them. The CDR3 sequence is CASSLDAGENYGYTF. The CDR3 region has the DNA TGCGCCAGCAGCTTGGATGCAGGGGAGAACTATGGCTACACCTTC. The complete variable domain, with remaining parts taken from reference TRBV5-1 and TRBJ1-2, reads KAGVTQTPRYLIKTRGQQVTLSCSPISGHRSVSWYQQTPGQGLQFLFEYFSETQRNKGNFPGRFSGRQFSNSRSEMNVSTLELGDSALYLCASSLDAGENYGYTFGSGTRLTVV.

This sequence joins TRBV24-1 and TRBJ2-3; TRBD1 matches 8 bases. Germline CDR1 reads KGHDR; CDR2 reads SFDVKD. This CDR3 contains 16 residues. The junction had 9 bases not matched to a gene; V was cut back by 4 bases and J by 4 bases. CDR3 DNA: TGTGCCACCAGTGACGGCGCCGGGACAGGCCCAGATACGCAGTATTTT. Its protein product is CATSDGAGTGPDTQYF.

This chain uses TRBV5-4 with TRBJ1-2, with 9 bases fitting TRBD1. In germline, CDR1 is SGHNT, CDR2 YYREEE (reference sequence). After removal of 4 bases from V and 6 bases from J, the junction contained 7 bases not matched to a gene. The CDR3 runs to 14 residues. In nucleotides, the CDR3 is TGTGCCAGCAGCACAGGGGGCGTGGGGCATGGCTACACCTTC. Translation gives CASSTGGVGHGYTF. Together with reference TRBV5-4 and TRBJ1-2, the CDR3 gives the full variable domain: ETGVTQSPTHLIKTRGQQVTLRCSSQSGHNTVSWYQQALGQGPQFIFQYYREEENGRGNFPPRFSGLQFPNYSSELNVNALELDDSALYLCASSTGGVGHGYTFGSGTRLTVV.

Within the sample, this clone is medium-sized. V is TRBV7-3 and J is TRBJ2-7; no reliable D call. The CDR3 length is 13 residues. Germline lookup yields CDR1 SGHTA and CDR2 FQGTGA. Deletions cut 2 bases from V and 7 bases from J, with 12 bases between. The CDR3 region is CASSLQPNREQYF. The CDR3 bases are TGTGCCAGCAGCTTACAACCCAATAGGGAGCAGTACTTC.

The chain carries TRBV11-2 and TRBJ2-1; 9 nucleotides line up with TRBD2. The V and J ends lost 3 bases and 4 bases, in that order; junction bases with no gene match: 10. The CDR3 length is 17 residues. The germline V gene encodes CDR1 SGHAT and CDR2 FQNNGV. The DNA for the CDR3 is TGTGCCAGCAGCTTGGGAGTATCTAGCGGGGCTTACAATGAGCAGTTCTTC. This translates into CASSLGVSSGAYNEQFF.

The V and J genes are TRBV9 and TRBJ1-5; TRBD1 matches at 8 bases. Trimming removed 4 bases from V and 3 bases from J; junction bases left unmatched: 3. From germline, CDR1 is SGDLS and CDR2 YYNGEE. The CDR3 is 14 residues long. This CDR3 is CASSQGASNQPQHF. CDR3 nucleotides: TGTGCCAGCAGCCAGGGGGCGTCCAATCAGCCCCAGCATTTT.

V gene TRBV6-5 combines with J gene TRBJ1-2; D may be TRBD1 (5 bases). V lost 6 bases to trimming and J lost 7 bases, with 18 bases between them. Germline loops: CDR1 MNHEY, CDR2 SVGAGI. This CDR3 has 14 amino acids. The DNA of the CDR3 is TGTGCCAGCAGGGTGGTGGGGCAGTTAAGTGGCTACACCTTC. It codes for CASRVVGQLSGYTF.

V is TRBV6-1 and J is TRBJ1-2; 7 positions match TRBD1. Germline CDR1 reads MNHNS; CDR2 reads SASEGT. V was pared by 1 base and J by 10 bases, with 9 bases of the junction left unmatched. The CDR3 consists of 14 residues. The CDR3 coding sequence is TGTGCCAGCAGTGAAGTCGTGGGACAGAAATCCTACACCTTC. This codes for CASSEVVGQKSYTF.

The J gene is TRBJ1-1, the V gene TRBV6-5; tentative D call: TRBD1 (6 bases). Per the germline V gene, CDR1 is MNHEY and CDR2 is SVGAGI. CDR3 length: 15 amino acids. Deletions cut 5 bases from V and 4 bases from J, with 17 bases between. This chain's CDR3 is CASSKIGGVATEAFF. The CDR3 DNA reads TGTGCCAGCAGTAAAATAGGGGGGGTGGCCACTGAAGCTTTCTTT.

The chain recombines TRBV18 with TRBJ1-1; 8 bases align to TRBD1. The CDR3 sequence is 14 residues long. Germline-derived CDR1 and CDR2 are KGHSH and LQKENI. V dropped 3 bases and J dropped 4; count of bases not matched to a gene: 4. CDR3 residues: CASSPRTGSTEAFF. The CDR3 DNA sequence: TGTGCCAGCTCACCTAGGACAGGGAGCACTGAAGCTTTCTTT.

The chain employs TRBV19 and TRBJ2-6; the D is unclear. Germline V gives CDR1 LNHDA, CDR2 SQIVND (reference sequence). CDR3 length: 13 residues. V shed 7 bases and J shed 6 bases, with 10 bases lying between them. The CDR3 reads CASKGFEANVLTF. The CDR3 coding sequence is TGTGCCAGTAAAGGCTTTGAGGCCAACGTCCTGACTTTC.

The J gene is TRBJ2-1, the V gene TRBV7-6; the D is unclear. This CDR3 has 11 residues. Trimming pared 4 bases from V and 7 bases from J, leaving 5 bases between. CDR1 is SGHVS, CDR2 FNYEAQ, per germline. The CDR3 spells CASSSRNEQFF. The CDR3 DNA follows: TGTGCCAGCAGCTCCCGGAATGAGCAGTTCTTC.

The chain uses TRBV11-3 and TRBJ1-2; the D gene is possibly TRBD1 (5 bases). The CDR3 totals 13 residues. V lost 0 bases and J lost 8, with 10 bases in between. CDR1 is SGHNT and CDR2 is YENEEA in the germline V gene. CDR3 amino acids: CASSLDREDGYTF. CDR3 in DNA: TGTGCCAGCAGCTTAGACAGGGAGGACGGCTACACCTTC.

This clone was detected only a few times. J is TRBJ2-1 and V is TRBV2, with 13 bases identical to TRBD2. The CDR3 covers 18 residues. Germline CDR1 reads SNHLY; CDR2 reads FYNNEI. J was trimmed by 7 bases and V by 1 base; bases with no gene match: 10. DNA of the CDR3: TGTGCCAGCAGTGAAGTAGCGGGTACGACTAGCGGGAGGAATGAGCAGTTCTTC. It codes for CASSEVAGTTSGRNEQFF.

V and J are TRBV5-5 and TRBJ2-3, with D maybe TRBD1 (5 bases). The CDR3 consists of 15 residues. Looked up from germline, CDR1 is SGHKS and CDR2 is YYEKEE (reference sequence). V was cut by 0 bases and J by 1 base, with 9 bases left in between. The CDR3 loop reads CASSLVDSRTDTQYF. The CDR3 bases are TGTGCCAGCAGCTTGGTCGACAGTCGCACAGATACGCAGTATTTT.

The chain joins TRBV11-2 to TRBJ2-7; D remains ambiguous. The length of the CDR3 is 13 residues. Per the germline V gene, CDR1 is SGHAT and CDR2 is FQNNGV. With 0 bases removed from V and 5 bases from J, the gap between germline ends came to 8 bases. This chain's CDR3 is CASSLESWDEQYF. DNA of the CDR3: TGTGCCAGCAGCTTAGAAAGTTGGGACGAGCAGTACTTC.

The V gene is TRBV3-1 (or the pseudogene TRBV3-2), the J gene TRBJ1-1; possible D gene TRBD1, 6 bases. Germline loops: CDR1 LGHDT, CDR2 YNNKEL (reference sequence). V was cut by 1 base and J by 0 bases, with 15 bases left in between. The CDR3 sequence is 17 residues long. CDR3 DNA: TGTGCCAGCAGCCAAGTTAGGGGGGGAGTTATGAACACTGAAGCTTTCTTT. Amino acid sequence: CASSQVRGGVMNTEAFF.

The CDR3 bases are TGTGCCAGCAGCTCACAGGGAGTCACTGAAGCTTTCTTT. Amino acids: CASSSQGVTEAFF. This chain connects TRBV7-9 to TRBJ1-1; D is possibly TRBD1 (6 bases). Per the germline V gene, CDR1 is SEHNR and CDR2 is FQNEAQ (reference sequence). V was clipped by 4 bases and J by 4 bases, with 10 bases between them. The CDR3 spans 13 residues.

The chain carries TRBV11-2 and TRBJ2-5; D is perhaps TRBD1 (6 bases). CDR1 and CDR2 (germline): SGHAT, FQNNGV. There are 14 residues in the CDR3. The germline V and J ends were trimmed by 4 bases and 7 bases, with 16 bases remaining between them. The CDR3 loop reads CASSSSTGSGTQYF. The CDR3 bases are TGTGCCAGCAGCTCATCGACAGGTTCGGGGACCCAGTACTTC.

V usage is TRBV30 and J usage is TRBJ1-6; 7 nucleotides agree with TRBD1. Germline V gene data show CDR1 as GTSNPN and CDR2 as SVGIG (reference sequence). V trimming: 5 bases; J trimming: 11 bases; junction bases outside the gene matches: 9. This CDR3 is built from 13 residues. The CDR3 DNA reads TGTGCCTGGGTTGGAGGGGGCGTGACACCCCTCCACTTT. It yields the protein CAWVGGGVTPLHF.

The V gene is TRBV5-4, the J gene TRBJ2-1, with D possibly being TRBD1 or TRBD2 (6 bases each). This CDR3 region has 14 residues. Trimming removed 2 bases at V and 7 bases at J, with 13 bases between. Germline CDR1 reads SGHNT; CDR2 reads YYREEE (reference sequence). The CDR3 reads CASSLNGGKNEQFF. The CDR3, as DNA: TGTGCCAGCAGCTTAAACGGGGGCAAGAATGAGCAGTTCTTC.